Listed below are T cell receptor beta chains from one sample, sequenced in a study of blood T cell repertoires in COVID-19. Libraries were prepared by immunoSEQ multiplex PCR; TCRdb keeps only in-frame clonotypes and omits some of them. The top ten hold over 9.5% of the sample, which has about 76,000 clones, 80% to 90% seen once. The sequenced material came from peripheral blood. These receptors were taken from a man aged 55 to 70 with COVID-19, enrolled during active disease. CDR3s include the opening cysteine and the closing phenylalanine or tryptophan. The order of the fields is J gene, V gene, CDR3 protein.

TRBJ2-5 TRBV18 CASSILAGGLQETQYF
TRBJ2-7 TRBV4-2 CASSPEGGDLTYEQYF
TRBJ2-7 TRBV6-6 CASSRDSNYEQYF
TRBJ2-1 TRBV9 CASSPQPGLALGNEQFF
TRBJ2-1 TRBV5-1 CASSPGQGIVFFF
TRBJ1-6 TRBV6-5 CASRLETYNSPLHF
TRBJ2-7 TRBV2 CASSAGGPSYEQYF
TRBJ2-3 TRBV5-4 CASSFGPDTQYF
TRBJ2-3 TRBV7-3 CASSLHQAGSTDTQYF
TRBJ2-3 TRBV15 CATSRDGGTSGLSTDTQYF
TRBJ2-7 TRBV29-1 CSTRLTGLAGYEQYF
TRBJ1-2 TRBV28 CASKTGVNGYTF
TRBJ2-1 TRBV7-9 CASSSFRGRSYNEQFF
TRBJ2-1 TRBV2 CASRGLGEGTDEQFF
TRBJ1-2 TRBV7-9 CASSRSPPYGYTF
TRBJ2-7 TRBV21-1 CAENKGGRSSYEQYF
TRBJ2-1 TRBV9 CASSGPRTSGDNEQFF
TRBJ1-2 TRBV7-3 CASSFTEEVGYTF
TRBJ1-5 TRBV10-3 CAISELQGTQPQHF
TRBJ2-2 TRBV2 CASSGIEGTGELFF